The T cell receptor beta chain under discussion was sequenced for a study of type 1 and type 2 diabetes patients. Study outcomes and limitations: Type 2 diabetes and control samples shared highly correlated V and J usage, averaging about 0.97. Some HECs seen only in T1D might also appear in more T2D or control samples.

Each participant gave ten milliliters of peripheral blood. Worth noting for this clonotype: Its target is unknown.

CDR3 length: 13 amino acids. The germline CDR1 and CDR2 sequences are DFQATT and SNEGSKA (reference sequence). The V and J ends lost 5 bases and 2 bases, in that order; junction bases with no gene match: 4. PCR was run on genomic DNA. The TCR beta CDR3 region was amplified using 30 forward and 13 reverse primers. TCRdb processed the multiplex PCR reads anew with MiXCR; each CDR3 protein has one entry. The sample consists of 250,000 to 300,000 distinct CDR3 sequences, 47% of them appearing once. The rearrangement uses TRBV20-1 and TRBJ2-3; TRBD2 matches at 7 bases. This TCR came from a man between 18 and 35 years old with type 2 diabetes. The specimen was peripheral blood mononuclear cells (PBMCs). CDR3 amino acids: CSAALADTDTQYF. The CDR3, as DNA: TGCAGTGCTGCCCTAGCGGACACAGATACGCAGTATTTT.